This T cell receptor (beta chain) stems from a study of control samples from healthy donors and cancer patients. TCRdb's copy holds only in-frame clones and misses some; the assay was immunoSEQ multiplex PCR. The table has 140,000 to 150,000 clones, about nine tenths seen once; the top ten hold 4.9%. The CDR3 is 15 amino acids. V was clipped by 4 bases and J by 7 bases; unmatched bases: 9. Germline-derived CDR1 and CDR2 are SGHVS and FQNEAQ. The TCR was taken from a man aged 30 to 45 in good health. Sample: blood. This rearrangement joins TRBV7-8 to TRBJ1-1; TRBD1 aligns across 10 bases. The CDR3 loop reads CASSSVGQGEIEAFF. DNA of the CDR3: TGTGCCAGCAGCTCTGTAGGACAGGGGGAAATTGAAGCTTTCTTT.